The T cell receptor beta chain under discussion was sequenced for a study of graft-versus-host responses after intestinal transplantation. Study-level points and caveats: GvH clones detected in recipient marrow included some appearing first in ileum or blood.

Sequencing was performed with immunoSEQ multiplex PCR; in TCRdb, only in-frame clones are kept and a portion is missing. The data hold 85,000 to 90,000 clones, with 80% to 95% observed a single time. Germline trimming cut 2 bases from V and 1 base from J; bases unmatched to any gene: 4. The CDR3 sequence is 17 residues long. Per the germline V gene, CDR1 is LNHNV and CDR2 is YYDKDF (reference sequence). This clone has only a few counts. Its antigen is unidentified. The sequences come from unstimulated CD4+ T cells sorted from spleen or lymph node cells, collected before intestinal transplant. The TCR comes from a human donor who received an intestinal transplant. This chain connects TRBV15 to TRBJ1-4; the match to TRBD1 covers 10 bases. This chain's CDR3 is CATSRWGQGRTNEKLFF. CDR3 sequence (DNA): TGTGCCACCAGCAGATGGGGACAGGGGAGAACTAATGAAAAACTGTTTTTT.